The clone carrying this T cell receptor beta chain was observed once. This record comes from a study of cytomegalovirus exposure and HLA in healthy donors. Researchers ran the PCR with 60 Vbeta and 13 Jbeta primers. Clones were read by immunoSEQ multiplex PCR, and TCRdb kept only the in-frame ones, dropping some. This sample has about 200,000 clones, with 65% to 85% found just once. Germline assignment: CDR1 SGHRS and CDR2 YFSETQ. The CDR3 runs 12 residues. Trimming stripped 6 bases from V and 8 bases from J, with 12 bases between. This receptor was identified in a young woman in good health and CMV-seronegative. The sequenced sample was PBMCs. This chain joins TRBV5-1 and TRBJ2-1; possible D gene TRBD1, 6 bases. CDR3 DNA: TGCGCCAGCACGCGAGAGGGGGATGAGCAGTTCTTC. Translating it yields CASTREGDEQFF.